This entry is about one T cell receptor beta chain. This CDR3 has 12 amino acids. Trimming pared 5 bases from V and 5 bases from J, leaving 13 bases between. Looked up from germline, CDR1 is GTSNPN and CDR2 is SVGIG (reference sequence). The record originates from a study of blood T cell repertoires in COVID-19. Looking at the study overall: Material from acute and convalescent COVID-19 was sourced from the United States, Italy and Spain. T cells, B-cell-depleted T cells, or PBMCs supplied cDNA or gDNA.

Profiled with immunoSEQ multiplex PCR; TCRdb holds only in-frame clones, not every one. Found here are about 110,000 clones, 85% to 90% of them singletons; the top ten hold roughly 32%. Sequenced material: peripheral blood. The genes are TRBV30 and TRBJ2-7, with D perhaps TRBD1 (5 bases). The clonotype was recovered from a woman over 75 with acute or convalescent COVID-19. CDR3 residues: CAWARQINEQYF. The CDR3, as DNA: TGTGCCTGGGCAAGACAGATCAACGAGCAGTACTTC.